The clone carrying this TCR beta chain appeared many times. The data belong to a study of T-cell reconstitution after alpha-beta-depleted transplantation in children. TCRbeta library preparation incorporated unique molecular identifiers. A single record per CDR3 protein comes from TCRdb applying MiXCR to the PCR reads. Of 220,000 or so distinct CDR3 sequences in the sample, roughly 8.2% are singletons; the top ten hold nearly 6.5%. The source of this sequence is a male patient younger than 18 who had a stem cell transplant for acute lymphoblastic leukemia, so the T cells may come from the graft donor. The sample in question was PBMCs, mostly from graft donor cells, obtained 180 days after TCRalphabeta/CD19-depleted stem cell transplant.

This CDR3 is CASSFPHDTSGNTIYF. CDR3 coding DNA: TGTGCCAGCAGTTTTCCCCACGACACTTCTGGAAACACCATATATTTT. The rearrangement uses TRBV12-3 or TRBV12-4 and TRBJ1-3; no clear D. The length of the CDR3 is 16 residues. V was clipped by 3 bases and J by 1 base, with 13 bases between them.